The TCR beta chain described here comes from a study of T cells after yellow fever vaccination. Overall study results and limits: The study re-detected most primary-vaccination clones after the booster (96% CD4, around 90% CD8).

V gave up 4 bases and J gave up 10 bases, with 9 bases separating them. Germline values: CDR1 SGHTA, CDR2 FQGNSA. This CDR3 is 11 amino acids long. At least ten counts were recorded for this clonotype. As yet, its antigen is unknown. TCRdb recomputed calls from the 5' RACE reads with MiXCR, one row per CDR3 protein. Among fewer than 400,000 distinct CDR3 sequences, about 6.2% were seen once, and the ten largest hold about 15%. This clonotype was obtained from a man aged 25 to 40 who received the YFV17D yellow fever vaccine. Source: PBMCs, taken 5 days after the yellow fever booster vaccination. The chain is built from TRBV7-2 and TRBJ2-3; D may correspond to TRBD1 or TRBD2 (5 bases each). The CDR3, as DNA: TGTGCCAGCAGCTGGGGACCTCCGCAGTATTTT. Amino acids: CASSWGPPQYF.